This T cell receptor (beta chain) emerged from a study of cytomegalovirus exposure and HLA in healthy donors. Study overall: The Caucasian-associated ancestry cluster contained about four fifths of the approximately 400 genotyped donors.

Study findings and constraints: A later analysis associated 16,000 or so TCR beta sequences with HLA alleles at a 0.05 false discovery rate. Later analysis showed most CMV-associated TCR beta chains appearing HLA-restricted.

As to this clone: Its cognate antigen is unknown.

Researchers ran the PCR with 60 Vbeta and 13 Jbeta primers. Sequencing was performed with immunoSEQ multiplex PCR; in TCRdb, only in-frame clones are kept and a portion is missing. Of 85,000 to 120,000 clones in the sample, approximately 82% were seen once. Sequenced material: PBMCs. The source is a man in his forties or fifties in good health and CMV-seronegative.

CDR3 loop: CASSAEAGGSNEQFF. CDR3 bases: TGTGCCAGCAGTGCAGAAGCGGGGGGGTCGAATGAGCAGTTCTTC. The chain recombines TRBV6-1 with TRBJ2-1; 10 bases align to TRBD2. The CDR3 is 15 amino acids. V was pared by 4 bases and J by 7 bases, with 7 bases of the junction left unmatched. The V gene's germline CDR1 is MNHNS and CDR2 SASEGT.